The sequence of this T cell receptor beta chain was determined in a study of control samples from healthy donors and cancer patients. This table comes from immunoSEQ multiplex PCR, and its TCRdb copy is limited to in-frame clones, with some not included. The table lists about 140,000 clones, 94% of them singletons. Germline assignment: CDR1 MGHDK and CDR2 SYGVNS. After removal of 2 bases from V and 5 bases from J, the junction contained 9 bases not matched to a gene. The CDR3 is made up of 17 amino acids. This receptor was taken from a man aged 35 to 55 in good health. The J gene is TRBJ2-1, the V gene TRBV25-1, with 10 positions matching TRBD1. The sequenced material came from blood. This CDR3 reads CASSEMISGTGDNEQFF. The CDR3 bases are TGTGCCAGCAGTGAAATGATCTCCGGGACAGGGGACAATGAGCAGTTCTTC.